Below are 9 T cell receptor beta chains sequenced from a single sample in a study of T cell repertoires in cytomegalovirus infection (dated 2019 in TCRdb). Sequencing took place on an Illumina HiSeq 1500. TCRdb trimmed the raw reads at Q25, called clones with MiXCR and kept productive beta chains. Each record represents a unique CDR3 protein, reported with the most common genes and DNA among its rows. The sample table contains some 400,000 distinct CDR3 sequences; only one count was recorded for 15% to 20% of them. The top ten clonotypes cover less than 9.5% of the sample. Sequenced input: PBMCs. Receptors were obtained from a human donor in good health (CMV status not recorded). Some clones in this sample may be carry-over from other donors' samples.

Only a few counts were recorded for this clonotype. This chain connects TRBV6-2 or TRBV6-3 to TRBJ1-1, with 7 bases matching TRBD1. Germline V gene sequence: CDR1 MNHEY, CDR2 SVGEGT. CDR3 length equals 15 residues. With 5 bases clipped from V and 1 base from J, the junction kept 7 bases outside the gene matches. The CDR3 here is CASSKQGMRNTEAFF. The CDR3 coding sequence is TGTGCCAGCAGTAAACAGGGGATGCGGAACACTGAAGCTTTCTTT.

There are many counts of this clonotype. The chain combines TRBV27 with TRBJ1-4; a possible D gene is TRBD1 (6 bases). V gave up 8 bases and J gave up 8 bases, with 24 bases separating them. The CDR3 is made up of 16 amino acids. Germline CDR1 and CDR2: MNHEY and SMNVEV (reference sequence). The CDR3: CASQPLGGGASEKLFF. CDR3 nucleotide sequence: TGTGCCAGCCAACCGCTCGGGGGGGGCGCGTCCGAAAAACTGTTTTTT.

V is TRBV5-1 and J is TRBJ1-1; TRBD1 is a possible D gene (6 bases). This CDR3 has 18 residues. V shed 2 bases and J shed 0 bases, with 20 bases lying between them. Germline values: CDR1 SGHRS, CDR2 YFSETQ. The CDR3: CASSFLGGGDIMNTEAFF. The CDR3 DNA sequence: TGCGCCAGCAGCTTTTTAGGAGGGGGAGATATAATGAACACTGAAGCTTTCTTT.

With respect to this clonotype: This may come from a read error, since a much larger clone is one base off. The chain has TRBV7-8 and TRBJ2-2; no firm D call. V lost 8 bases and J 5 bases, leaving 12 bases between the germline ends. The germline gives CDR1 SGHVS, CDR2 FQNEAQ. The CDR3 contains 13 residues. The CDR3 spells CASGPIYTGELFF. The CDR3 region has the DNA TGTGCCAGCGGCCCTATTTATACCGGGGAGCTGTTTTTT. Filled out from reference TRBV7-8 and TRBJ2-2, the complete variable domain reads GAGVSQSPRYKVAKRGQDVALRCDPISGHVSLFWYQQALGQGPEFLTYFQNEAQLDKSGLPSDRFFAERPEGSVSTLKIQRTQQEDSAVYLCASGPIYTGELFFGEGSRLTVL.

This clonotype was observed a few times. The rearrangement joins TRBV7-9 to TRBJ2-3; TRBD2 might be the D (7 bases). V lost 5 bases, J lost 2 bases, and 17 bases lay in between. Per the germline V gene, CDR1 is SEHNR and CDR2 is FQNEAQ (reference sequence). CDR3 length: 16 amino acids. The CDR3 DNA reads TGTGCCAGCAGCAAGGGGGACTACCCTAACACAGATACGCAGTATTTT. This codes for CASSKGDYPNTDTQYF.

CDR3 amino acids: CASLTFSSYEQYF. CDR3 sequence (DNA): TGTGCAAGCTTAACATTTAGCTCCTACGAGCAGTACTTC. The V and J genes are TRBV7-2 and TRBJ2-7; no reliable D call. The germline V gene encodes CDR1 SGHTA and CDR2 FQGNSA. This CDR3 is built from 13 residues.

This clonotype was counted ten times or more. The DNA for the CDR3 is TGTGCCAGCAGTGGTCGACGGGTCACCAACACTGAAGCTTTCTTT. As protein: CASSGRRVTNTEAFF. The genes are TRBV2 and TRBJ1-1; D unresolved. V dropped 4 bases and J dropped 2 bases, with 14 bases sitting between them. CDR1 SNHLY and CDR2 FYNNEI come from the germline V gene. The CDR3 totals 15 residues. Full variable domain (missing parts from reference TRBV2 and TRBJ1-1): EPEVTQTPSHQVTQMGQEVILRCVPISNHLYFYWYRQILGQKVEFLVSFYNNEISEKSEIFDDQFSVERPDGSNFTLKIRSTKLEDSAMYFCASSGRRVTNTEAFFGQGTRLTVV.

In this sample, this clonotype turned up many times. The chain recombines TRBV7-2 with TRBJ2-3; D is undetermined. With 5 bases removed from V and 7 bases from J, the gap between germline ends came to 13 bases. In germline, CDR1 is SGHTA, CDR2 FQGNSA. The CDR3 contains 13 residues. The CDR3 loop is CASSPNSLNTQYF. CDR3 in DNA: TGTGCCAGCAGCCCAAACAGCCTTAATACGCAGTATTTT.

The gene calls are TRBV7-6 and TRBJ2-7; TRBD2 matches 8 bases. V shed 5 bases and J 1 base; nucleotides not matched to a gene: 13. The length of the CDR3 is 17 residues. Germline CDR1 reads SGHVS; CDR2 reads FNYEAQ. The CDR3: CASSLRLGSGGSYEQYF. The CDR3 DNA follows: TGTGCCAGCAGCCTACGCCTTGGAAGCGGGGGTTCCTACGAGCAGTACTTC.